Shown below are 32 T cell receptor beta chains from a single sample sequenced in a study of blood T cell repertoires in COVID-19. Here immunoSEQ multiplex PCR was the method, and the copy in TCRdb shows in-frame clones only, minus some. The top ten clones hold about 4.3% of a sample with around 130,000 clones, more than 80% of them seen once. Sequencing used peripheral blood. The source is a human donor in a cohort sampled during active COVID-19.

This chain uses TRBV9 with TRBJ2-2; D is possibly TRBD1 (5 bases). Trimming took off 1 base at V and 2 bases at J, with 9 bases between the two ends. Per germline, CDR1 SGDLS and CDR2 YYNGEE. This CDR3 spans 15 amino acids. In nucleotides, the CDR3 is TGTGCCAGCAGCGTACAGGGATTCAACACCGGGGAGCTGTTTTTT. Amino acids: CASSVQGFNTGELFF.

The V gene is TRBV7-2, the J gene TRBJ1-1; D is uncertain. Germline V CDR1 and CDR2: SGHTA, FQGNSA. This CDR3 has 13 residues. The germline V and J ends were trimmed by 7 bases and 0 bases, with 9 bases remaining between them. CDR3 DNA: TGTGCCAGCATGCGGGAGATGAACACTGAAGCTTTCTTT. Translated, it gives CASMREMNTEAFF.

This rearrangement joins TRBV27 to TRBJ1-3, with D unclear. There are 13 residues in the CDR3. Germline CDR1 and CDR2: MNHEY and SMNVEV (reference sequence). V dropped 3 bases and J dropped 2 bases, with 5 bases sitting between them. CDR3: CASSFTAGNTIYF. CDR3 coding DNA: TGTGCCAGCAGTTTCACAGCTGGAAACACCATATATTTT.

The chain recombines TRBV5-6 with TRBJ2-3, with 7 bases matching TRBD2. The CDR3 totals 16 residues. Unmatched junction bases numbered 9, after V lost 3 bases and J lost 2 bases. Per germline, CDR1 SGHDT and CDR2 YYEEEE. The chain's CDR3 is CASSSVRGRFTDTQYF. The DNA for the CDR3 is TGTGCCAGCAGCTCAGTGCGGGGGAGATTCACAGATACGCAGTATTTT.

The rearrangement uses TRBV30 and TRBJ2-6; 7 positions match TRBD1. Trimming cost V 3 bases and J 0 bases; bases outside gene matches: 8. The germline V gene encodes CDR1 GTSNPN and CDR2 SVGIG (reference sequence). The CDR3 extends over 17 amino acids. CDR3 region: CAWRLRDRVSGANVLTF. The CDR3 DNA is TGTGCCTGGAGGCTCCGGGACAGAGTCTCTGGGGCCAACGTCCTGACTTTC.

The chain combines TRBV30 with TRBJ1-2; tentative D call: TRBD1 (6 bases). The CDR3 is 14 amino acids. Looked up from germline, CDR1 is GTSNPN and CDR2 is SVGIG (reference sequence). With 3 bases removed from V and 2 bases from J, the gap between germline ends came to 13 bases. In nucleotides, the CDR3 is TGTGCCTGGAGACGACGAGACAGGAACTATGGCTACACCTTC. Its protein is CAWRRRDRNYGYTF.

This sequence joins TRBV4-3 and TRBJ1-4; D gene unclear. From germline, CDR1 is LGHNA and CDR2 YSLEER. The ends were cut back, 4 bases at V and 0 bases at J, with 9 bases in the middle. This CDR3 has 15 residues. In DNA form, the CDR3 reads TGCGCCAGCAGCCGACACCCCTCAACTAATGAAAAACTGTTTTTT. Translated, it gives CASSRHPSTNEKLFF.

The chain is built from TRBV2 and TRBJ2-1, with D possibly matching TRBD2 (6 bases). The germline V and J ends were trimmed by 7 bases and 2 bases, with 9 bases remaining between them. Germline values: CDR1 SNHLY, CDR2 FYNNEI. The CDR3 extends over 13 amino acids. CDR3 region: CASKVAAYNEQFF. CDR3 bases: TGTGCCAGCAAGGTAGCGGCCTACAATGAGCAGTTCTTC.

In DNA, the CDR3 is TGTGCCAGCAGTGTATACTCATACAGCGAGCAGTACGTC. Its translation is CASSVYSYSEQYV. The chain links TRBV2 to TRBJ2-7; D is unclear. V dropped 4 bases and J dropped 6 bases, with 13 bases sitting between them. Per germline, CDR1 SNHLY and CDR2 FYNNEI. The CDR3 extends over 13 amino acids.

The chain combines TRBV6-5 with TRBJ1-2, with no clear D. The CDR3 consists of 15 residues. The germline V gene has CDR1 MNHEY and CDR2 SVGAGI. V was clipped by 10 bases and J by 5 bases, with 23 bases between them. CDR3 protein: CATPTVPSIIYGYTF. CDR3 DNA sequence: TGTGCCACCCCTACAGTGCCTTCTATTATATATGGCTACACCTTC.

The rearrangement uses TRBV2 and TRBJ2-5, with TRBD1 matching over 7 bases. The germline CDR1 and CDR2 sequences are SNHLY and FYNNEI. The CDR3 loop spans 15 amino acids. The V segment lost 4 bases and the J segment 3 bases; nucleotides outside the gene matches: 8. CDR3 amino acids: CASSASGTVEETQYF. The DNA of the CDR3 is TGTGCCAGCAGTGCCTCCGGGACAGTGGAAGAGACCCAGTACTTC.

The genes are TRBV11-2 and TRBJ2-1, with 7 positions matching TRBD1. The CDR3 is 16 residues long. Germline V CDR1 and CDR2: SGHAT, FQNNGV. Losses at the gene ends were 6 bases for V and 3 bases for J; bases not matched to a gene: 11. The chain's CDR3 is CASRHRDRGNYNEQFF. The CDR3 bases are TGTGCCAGCAGGCACCGGGACAGAGGAAACTACAATGAGCAGTTCTTC.

The genes are TRBV5-8 and TRBJ1-5; 7 nucleotides line up with TRBD1. The germline V gene encodes CDR1 SGHTS and CDR2 YDEGEE. The CDR3 length is 15 residues. V trimming: 4 bases; J trimming: 0 bases; junction bases outside the gene matches: 4. The CDR3, as DNA: TGTGCCAGCAGCCCGGGGACAGATAGCAATCAGCCCCAGCATTTT. Its protein product is CASSPGTDSNQPQHF.

This clone was found a few times. This chain connects TRBV6-5 to TRBJ1-2; 8 positions match TRBD1. The CDR3 is 13 residues long. V trimming: 5 bases; J trimming: 5 bases; junction bases outside the gene matches: 4. CDR1 is MNHEY, CDR2 SVGAGI, per germline. The CDR3 DNA is TGTGCCAGCAGTCCGACAGGGGAGTATGGCTACACCTTC. Translated: CASSPTGEYGYTF.

The rearrangement uses TRBV7-2 and TRBJ1-1; no reliable D call. The V end was cut by 1 base, the J end by 1 base, with 4 bases between. There are 13 residues in the CDR3. CDR1 is SGHTA, CDR2 FQGNSA, per germline. CDR3 DNA sequence: TGTGCCAGCAGCTTAGGTAGGAACACTGAAGCTTTCTTT. As protein: CASSLGRNTEAFF.

This clone was found a few times. V is TRBV5-1 and J is TRBJ2-1; 8 nucleotides line up with TRBD2. Germline V lookup: CDR1 SGHRS, CDR2 YFSETQ. This CDR3 region has 15 residues. V lost 0 bases and J lost 3; bases outside the gene matches: 2. The CDR3 loop is CASSLETSGYNEQFF. The CDR3 region has the DNA TGCGCCAGCAGCTTGGAAACTAGCGGCTACAATGAGCAGTTCTTC.

The V call is TRBV24-1, the J call TRBJ2-1; 9 nucleotides agree with TRBD2. Trimming cost V 5 bases and J 8 bases; bases outside gene matches: 6. The germline V gene encodes CDR1 KGHDR and CDR2 SFDVKD. The CDR3 is 14 amino acids. CDR3 sequence reads: CATSVGLAPYEQFF. CDR3 DNA: TGTGCCACCAGTGTTGGACTAGCGCCGTATGAGCAGTTCTTC.

This clone came up once. V gene TRBV7-6 combines with J gene TRBJ2-2; 9 bases agree with TRBD1. This CDR3 has 15 amino acids. From germline, CDR1 is SGHVS and CDR2 FNYEAQ. V trimming: 5 bases; J trimming: 5 bases; junction bases outside the gene matches: 6. CDR3 protein: CASSLGTGPTGELFF. CDR3 sequence (DNA): TGTGCCAGCAGCCTAGGGACAGGGCCTACCGGGGAGCTGTTTTTT. Looking up the rest from reference TRBV7-6 and TRBJ2-2 gives the full variable domain: GAGVSQSPRYKVTKRGQDVALRCDPISGHVSLYWYRQALGQGPEFLTYFNYEAQQDKSGLPNDRFSAERPEGSISTLTIQRTEQRDSAMYRCASSLGTGPTGELFFGEGSRLTVL.

The rearrangement joins TRBV19 to TRBJ1-6; 9 nucleotides agree with TRBD1. Trimming removed 6 bases from V and 3 bases from J; junction bases left unmatched: 3. The length of the CDR3 is 15 residues. CDR1 and CDR2 from the germline V gene are LNHDA and SQIVND (reference sequence). CDR3 nucleotides: TGTGCCAGTAGCGACAGGGGGGTCTATAATTCACCCCTCCACTTT. This translates into CASSDRGVYNSPLHF.

The CDR3 DNA is TGTGCCAGCAGTGAGTCGACAGGCCCCTATGGCTACACCTTC. This translates into CASSESTGPYGYTF. The gene calls are TRBV2 and TRBJ1-2, with D maybe TRBD1 (6 bases). The CDR3 contains 14 residues. V gave up 3 bases and J gave up 4 bases, with 12 bases separating them. Germline loops: CDR1 SNHLY, CDR2 FYNNEI.

The J gene is TRBJ1-2, the V gene TRBV4-1; D not resolved. Germline lookup yields CDR1 MGHRA and CDR2 YSYEKL. The length of the CDR3 is 14 residues. The V end was cut by 6 bases, the J end by 7 bases, with 18 bases between. For the CDR3, the DNA is TGCGCCAGCAGAAATGGACCGACCGGAGGTGGCTACACCTTC. It yields the protein CASRNGPTGGGYTF.

The gene calls are TRBV11-2 and TRBJ2-1, with a possible D match to TRBD2 (5 bases). Germline CDR1 reads SGHAT; CDR2 reads FQNNGV. This CDR3 has 16 residues. Trimming removed 4 bases from V and 2 bases from J, with 15 bases in between. The CDR3 DNA reads as TGTGCCAGCAGCTCTACTGGGCGGGCGGCCTACAATGAGCAGTTCTTC. This gives the protein CASSSTGRAAYNEQFF.

The V gene is TRBV5-4, the J gene TRBJ2-2; 11 nucleotides match TRBD2. Per germline, CDR1 SGHNT and CDR2 YYREEE (reference sequence). J gave up 6 bases and V 0 bases, and 7 bases lay outside the gene matches. The CDR3 has 17 residues. The CDR3 is CASSLEFSGGGAGELFF. The DNA for the CDR3 is TGTGCCAGCAGCTTGGAGTTTAGCGGGGGGGGCGCCGGGGAGCTGTTTTTT.

The chain couples TRBV27 to TRBJ1-1, with D maybe TRBD1 (5 bases). The CDR3 is 14 amino acids. Germline V lookup: CDR1 MNHEY, CDR2 SMNVEV (reference sequence). With 4 bases removed from V and 7 bases from J, the gap between germline ends came to 16 bases. The DNA of the CDR3 is TGTGCCAGCAGTTACAACGCCCAGGGCAGTGAAGCTTTCTTT. It yields the protein CASSYNAQGSEAFF.

The rearrangement uses TRBV15 and TRBJ2-5; D might be TRBD2 (6 bases). The V gene lost 5 bases and the J gene lost 5 bases, with 12 bases spanning the gap. Germline assignment: CDR1 LNHNV and CDR2 YYDKDF (reference sequence). This CDR3 spans 13 amino acids. The CDR3 DNA sequence: TGTGCCACCAGCCGAGGGACTCGCGAGACCCAGTACTTC. Its translation: CATSRGTRETQYF.

This clone was seen only once. J is TRBJ2-3 and V is TRBV7-2; 11 bases map to TRBD2. Germline V gene lookup returns CDR1 SGHTA and CDR2 FQGNSA. Trimming cost V 4 bases and J 3 bases; bases outside gene matches: 9. The CDR3 is made up of 17 amino acids. CDR3 sequence reads: CASSYVAGGLRTDTQYF. The CDR3 bases are TGTGCCAGCAGCTACGTAGCGGGGGGGCTTCGGACAGATACGCAGTATTTT.

The V gene is TRBV24-1, the J gene TRBJ2-3; possible D gene TRBD2, 6 bases. The CDR3 has 14 residues. The germline V gene has CDR1 KGHDR and CDR2 SFDVKD. V was shortened by 4 bases and J by 6 bases, with 13 bases between the two germline ends. For the CDR3, the DNA is TGTGCCACCAGTGACACGGGAGTTCTGGATACGCAGTATTTT. Amino acid sequence: CATSDTGVLDTQYF.

This rearrangement joins TRBV5-4 to TRBJ1-2, with D unresolved. Germline V gives CDR1 SGHNT, CDR2 YYREEE (reference sequence). The CDR3 runs to 14 residues. The V end was cut by 4 bases, the J end by 0 bases, with 10 bases between. The CDR3 protein is CASSPPGTNYGYTF. The CDR3 region has the DNA TGTGCCAGCAGCCCCCCGGGTACTAACTATGGCTACACCTTC.

The chain links TRBV11-3 to TRBJ2-2; maybe TRBD2 (5 bases). Germline loops: CDR1 SGHNT, CDR2 YENEEA. The V and J ends lost 4 bases and 6 bases respectively, with 6 bases between them. The CDR3 loop spans 12 amino acids. The CDR3 DNA reads TGTGCCAGCAGCTGGGGAGCCGGGGAGCTGTTTTTT. This codes for CASSWGAGELFF.

The V and J genes are TRBV15 and TRBJ2-7, with D possibly TRBD1 on 6 matching bases. Trimming left V 4 bases short and J 3 bases short, with 16 bases between. Germline CDR1 is LNHNV and CDR2 is YYDKDF (reference sequence). The CDR3 sequence is 15 residues long. The CDR3 sequence: CATSIPSRGFYEQYV. In nucleotides, the CDR3 is TGTGCCACCAGCATACCCAGCAGGGGTTTCTACGAGCAGTACGTC.

V usage is TRBV5-4 and J usage is TRBJ1-2; D call uncertain. Germline CDR1 and CDR2: SGHNT and YYREEE (reference sequence). CDR3 length equals 16 residues. V was clipped by 4 bases and J by 8 bases, with 24 bases between them. CDR3 protein: CASSLPTARPSSGYTF. CDR3 in DNA: TGTGCCAGCAGCCTACCTACGGCAAGACCTTCTAGCGGCTACACCTTC.

This clone has just one count. The CDR3, as DNA: TGTGCCAGTAGCGACTTTCTCGGACAGATCGATGGCTACACCTTC. Translation: CASSDFLGQIDGYTF. This chain connects TRBV19 to TRBJ1-2, with a weak D call TRBD1 (6 bases). Trimming took off 6 bases at V and 6 bases at J, with 20 bases between the two ends. The CDR3 totals 15 residues. In germline, CDR1 is LNHDA, CDR2 SQIVND (reference sequence).